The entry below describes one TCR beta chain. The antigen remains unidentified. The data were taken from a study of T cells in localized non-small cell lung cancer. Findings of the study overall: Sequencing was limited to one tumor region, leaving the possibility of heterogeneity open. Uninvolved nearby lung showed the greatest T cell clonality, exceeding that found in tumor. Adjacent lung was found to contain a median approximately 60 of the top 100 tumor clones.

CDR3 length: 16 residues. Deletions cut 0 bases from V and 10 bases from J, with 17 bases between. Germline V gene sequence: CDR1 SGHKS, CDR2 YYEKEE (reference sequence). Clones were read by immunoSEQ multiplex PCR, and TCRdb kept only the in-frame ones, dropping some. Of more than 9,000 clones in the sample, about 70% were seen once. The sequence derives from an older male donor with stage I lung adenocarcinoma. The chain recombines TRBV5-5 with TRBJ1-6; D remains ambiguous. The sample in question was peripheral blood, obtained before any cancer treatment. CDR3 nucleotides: TGTGCCAGCAGCTTGGATCCGCTAACGCGGAAATCACCCCTCCACTTT. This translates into CASSLDPLTRKSPLHF.